The rows below give T cell receptor beta chains drawn from one sample of a study of shared clonotypes between healthy human individuals. Repertoires were generated with immunoSEQ multiplex PCR, while TCRdb's copy carries only in-frame clones and drops some. The data show 2 million to 2.5 million clones, just under 95% seen once. Sequences were obtained from naive CD4+ T cells from PBMCs. The receptors stem from a man between 18 and 29 years old in good health. Some clones in this sample may be carry-over from other donors' samples. Each CDR3 is given with its conserved first and last residue. Fields, in order: D gene, V gene, J gene, clone size, CDR3 protein, CDR3 DNA. The D gene is left open where the match is weak. Clone size is given for some rows only: seen once, a few or many times, or a class if the clone is expanded.

.	TRBV28	TRBJ1-6	.	CASRGLDSPLHF	TGTGCCAGCAGAGGATTGGATTCACCCCTCCACTTT
TRBD2	TRBV25-1	TRBJ2-1	.	CASSEELGLANNEQFF	TGTGCCAGCAGTGAGGAGCTGGGACTAGCGAACAATGAGCAGTTCTTC
.	TRBV29-1	TRBJ1-5	.	CSVKRDSNQPQHF	TGCAGCGTTAAACGTGACAGCAATCAGCCCCAGCATTTT
.	TRBV7-2	TRBJ2-2	.	CASRRLLADTGELFF	TGTGCCAGCCGCCGCTTGTTAGCAGACACCGGGGAGCTGTTTTTT
.	TRBV5-1	TRBJ2-5	once	CASSMGASGQETQYF	TGCGCCAGCAGCATGGGGGCTAGCGGACAAGAGACCCAGTACTTC
.	TRBV2	TRBJ1-2	.	CASSEPTGRDYGYTF	TGTGCCAGCAGTGAACCAACAGGGAGGGACTATGGCTACACCTTC
.	TRBV7-8	TRBJ2-7	.	CASSLDGWGEQYF	TGTGCCAGCAGCTTAGATGGGTGGGGTGAGCAGTACTTC
.	TRBV28	TRBJ1-4	.	CASRTGMSATNEKLFF	TGTGCCTCCCGCACCGGCATGAGTGCAACTAATGAAAAACTGTTTTTT
.	TRBV21-1	TRBJ2-6	.	CASSRPIVCGANVLTF	TGTGCCAGCAGCAGGCCGATTGTTTGTGGGGCCAACGTCCTGACTTTC
TRBD1	TRBV5-1	TRBJ1-5	.	CASSPDRGDQPQHF	TGCGCCAGCAGCCCCGACAGGGGAGATCAGCCCCAGCATTTT
.	TRBV18	TRBJ2-7	.	CASSLVPGQPQGEQYF	TGTGCCAGCTCACTTGTCCCGGGACAACCCCAAGGCGAGCAGTACTTC
.	TRBV28	TRBJ1-1	.	CASSLGQGGGAFF	TGTGCCAGCAGTTTAGGGCAGGGTGGTGGAGCTTTCTTT
.	TRBV27	TRBJ1-1	.	CASSFQVTITEAFF	TGTGCCAGCAGTTTTCAGGTGACGATCACTGAAGCTTTCTTT
.	TRBV28	TRBJ2-7	.	CASRLGGIAYEQYF	TGTGCCAGCCGCCTAGGCGGGATTGCCTACGAGCAGTACTTC
.	TRBV5-1	TRBJ1-1	.	CASSLDFSQGWSEAFF	TGCGCCAGCAGCTTGGATTTTAGCCAGGGTTGGAGTGAAGCTTTCTTT
.	TRBV5-4	TRBJ2-7	.	CASSLTGATYEQYF	TGTGCCAGCAGCTTGACGGGAGCAACCTACGAGCAGTACTTC
.	TRBV28	TRBJ1-4	.	CASKGGNEKLFF	TGTGCCAGCAAGGGGGGAAATGAAAAACTGTTTTTT
TRBD2	TRBV28	TRBJ2-2	.	CASSLGTSVGAGELFF	TGTGCCAGCTCACTAGGGACTAGCGTTGGGGCCGGGGAGCTGTTTTTT
TRBD1	TRBV7-9	TRBJ1-2	.	CASSYGTGGSGLSSYGYTF	TGTGCCAGCAGCTATGGGACAGGGGGCTCCGGTCTGTCTTCGTATGGCTACACCTTC
.	TRBV28	TRBJ2-7	.	CASRETGSRYEQYF	TGTGCCAGCAGGGAAACAGGGAGTCGGTACGAGCAGTACTTC
.	TRBV9	TRBJ1-2	.	CASSVEGRGGGYTF	TGTGCCAGCAGCGTAGAAGGAAGGGGAGGAGGCTACACCTTC
.	TRBV6-6	TRBJ2-7	.	CASSFYRYEQYF	TGTGCCAGCAGTTTCTACAGGTACGAGCAGTACTTC
.	TRBV7-9	TRBJ2-7	.	CASTIGSAGLSYEQYF	TGTGCCAGCACCATAGGGTCGGCAGGACTCTCCTACGAGCAGTACTTC
TRBD2	TRBV28	TRBJ2-7	.	CASSFAGSREGEQYF	TGTGCCAGCAGTTTTGCTGGTAGCCGGGAGGGCGAGCAGTACTTC
.	TRBV30	TRBJ1-2	.	CAWFRSSKYGYTF	TGTGCCTGGTTTCGGAGCTCCAAATATGGCTACACCTTC